This T cell receptor beta chain was documented in a study of cytomegalovirus exposure and HLA in healthy donors. The PCR used 60 Vbeta and 13 Jbeta primers. The method was immunoSEQ multiplex PCR; TCRdb's version includes in-frame clones alone and lacks a portion of them. Recorded for this sample: about 130,000 clones. Remarks on this clone: Antigen: not known.

Study-wide points: On later analysis, the bulk of CMV-associated TCR beta chains appeared to be HLA-restricted. Cytomegalovirus-associated TCR beta chains were listed, numbering over 150.

The CDR3 has 17 amino acids. Germline CDR1 is SNHLY and CDR2 is FYNNEI. The trim removed 2 bases at V and 4 bases at J, leaving 9 bases unmatched. The sequence was collected from a woman aged 40 to 50 in good health and CMV-seropositive. Material: PBMCs. The V gene is TRBV2, the J gene TRBJ1-5; 9 nucleotides line up with TRBD1. This chain's CDR3 is CASSEIGQGLRNQPQHF. The CDR3 DNA reads as TGTGCCAGCAGTGAAATAGGACAGGGGCTCAGAAATCAGCCCCAGCATTTT.